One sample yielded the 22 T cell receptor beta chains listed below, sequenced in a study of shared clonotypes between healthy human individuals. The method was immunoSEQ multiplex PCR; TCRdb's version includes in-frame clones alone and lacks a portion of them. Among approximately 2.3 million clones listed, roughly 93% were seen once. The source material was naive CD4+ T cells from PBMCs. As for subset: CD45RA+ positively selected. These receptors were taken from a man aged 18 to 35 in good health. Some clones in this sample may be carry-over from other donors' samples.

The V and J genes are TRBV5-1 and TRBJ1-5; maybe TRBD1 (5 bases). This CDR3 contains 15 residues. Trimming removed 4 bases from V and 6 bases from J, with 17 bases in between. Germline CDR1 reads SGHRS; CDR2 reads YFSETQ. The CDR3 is CASSPSAGLGQPQHF. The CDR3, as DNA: TGCGCCAGCAGCCCCTCAGCGGGGCTTGGTCAGCCCCAGCATTTT.

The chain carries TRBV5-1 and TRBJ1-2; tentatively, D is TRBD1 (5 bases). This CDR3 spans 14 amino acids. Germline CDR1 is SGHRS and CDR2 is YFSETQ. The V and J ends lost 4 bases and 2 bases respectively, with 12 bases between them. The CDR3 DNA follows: TGCGCCAGCAGCGGGGGACGGTTAAACTATGGCTACACCTTC. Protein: CASSGGRLNYGYTF.

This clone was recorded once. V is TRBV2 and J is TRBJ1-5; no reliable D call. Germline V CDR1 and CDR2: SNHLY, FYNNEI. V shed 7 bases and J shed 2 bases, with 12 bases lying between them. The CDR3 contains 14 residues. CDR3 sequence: CASTGGRRNQPQHF. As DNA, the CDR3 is TGTGCCAGCACGGGAGGACGGCGCAATCAGCCCCAGCATTTT.

The CDR3 DNA follows: TGCAGCGGGCAGGAAGATACTGAAGCTTTCTTT. It is translated as CSGQEDTEAFF. The chain joins TRBV29-1 to TRBJ1-1, with unresolved D. Germline-derived CDR1 and CDR2 are SQVTM and ANQGSEA. V was pared by 7 bases and J by 5 bases, with 11 bases between. The CDR3 is 11 residues long. The variable domain in full, with the rest retrieved from reference TRBV29-1 and TRBJ1-1, is SAVISQKPSRDICQRGTSLTIQCQVDSQVTMMFWYRQQPGQSLTLIATANQGSEATYESGFVIDKFPISRPNLTFSTLTVSNMSPEDSSIYLCSGQEDTEAFFGQGTRLTVV.

DNA for the CDR3: TGTGCCAGCTCACCAATTCAGGCAGGGGGCCAAGAGACCCAGTACTTC. Protein: CASSPIQAGGQETQYF. The chain carries TRBV18 and TRBJ2-5; the match to TRBD1 covers 7 bases. The V segment lost 2 bases and the J segment 1 base; nucleotides outside the gene matches: 7. The V gene's germline CDR1 is KGHSH and CDR2 LQKENI. This CDR3 comprises 16 residues.

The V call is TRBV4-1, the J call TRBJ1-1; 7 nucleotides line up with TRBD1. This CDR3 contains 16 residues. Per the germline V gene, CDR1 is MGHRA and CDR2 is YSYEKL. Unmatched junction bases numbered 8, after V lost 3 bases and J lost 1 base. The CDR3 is CASSQTQGKENTEAFF. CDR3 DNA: TGCGCCAGCAGCCAGACACAGGGGAAGGAGAACACTGAAGCTTTCTTT.

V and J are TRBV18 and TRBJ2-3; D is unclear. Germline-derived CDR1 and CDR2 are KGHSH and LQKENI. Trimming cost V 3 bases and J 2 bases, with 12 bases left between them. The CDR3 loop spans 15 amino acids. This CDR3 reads CASSPDMYHTDTQYF. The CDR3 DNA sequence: TGTGCCAGCTCACCCGACATGTACCACACAGATACGCAGTATTTT.

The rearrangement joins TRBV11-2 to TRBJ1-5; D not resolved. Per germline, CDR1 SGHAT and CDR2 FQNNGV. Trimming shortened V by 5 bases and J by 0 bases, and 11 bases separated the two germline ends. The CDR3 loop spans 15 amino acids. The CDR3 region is CASSPFTTSNQPQHF. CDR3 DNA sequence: TGTGCCAGCAGCCCCTTTACGACTAGCAATCAGCCCCAGCATTTT. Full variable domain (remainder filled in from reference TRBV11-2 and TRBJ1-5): EAGVAQSPRYKIIEKRQSVAFWCNPISGHATLYWYQQILGQGPKLLIQFQNNGVVDDSQLPKDRFSAERLKGVDSTLKIQPAKLEDSAVYLCASSPFTTSNQPQHFGDGTRLSIL.

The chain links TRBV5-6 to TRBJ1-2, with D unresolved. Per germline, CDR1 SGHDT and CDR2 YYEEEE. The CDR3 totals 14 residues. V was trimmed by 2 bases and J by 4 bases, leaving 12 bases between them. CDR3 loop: CASSFASSSYGYTF. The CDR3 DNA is TGTGCCAGCAGCTTTGCCAGCTCTAGCTATGGCTACACCTTC. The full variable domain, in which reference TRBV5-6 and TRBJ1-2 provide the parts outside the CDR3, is DAGVTQSPTHLIKTRGQQVTLRCSPKSGHDTVSWYQQALGQGPQFIFQYYEEEERQRGNFPDRFSGHQFPNYSSELNVNALLLGDSALYLCASSFASSSYGYTFGSGTRLTVV.

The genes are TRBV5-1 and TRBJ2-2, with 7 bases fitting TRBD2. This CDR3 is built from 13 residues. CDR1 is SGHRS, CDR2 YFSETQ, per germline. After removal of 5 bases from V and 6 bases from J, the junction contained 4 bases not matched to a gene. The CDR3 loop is CASSSGGPGELFF. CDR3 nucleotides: TGCGCCAGCAGTTCGGGGGGTCCCGGGGAGCTGTTTTTT.

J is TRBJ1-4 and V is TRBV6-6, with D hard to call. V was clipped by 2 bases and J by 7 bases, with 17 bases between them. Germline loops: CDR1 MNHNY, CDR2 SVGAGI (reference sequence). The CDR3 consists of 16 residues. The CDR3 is CASSYVTEGMGEKLFF. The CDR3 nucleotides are TGTGCCAGCAGTTACGTCACGGAGGGTATGGGTGAAAAACTGTTTTTT.

The CDR3 is CASSTGDRGYAFF. CDR3 nucleotide sequence: TGTGCCAGCAGTACGGGGGACAGGGGGTATGCTTTCTTT. The V and J genes are TRBV6-5 and TRBJ1-1; 11 bases map to TRBD1. Germline V CDR1 and CDR2: MNHEY, SVGAGI. After removal of 5 bases from V and 11 bases from J, the junction contained 7 bases not matched to a gene. This CDR3 spans 13 amino acids.

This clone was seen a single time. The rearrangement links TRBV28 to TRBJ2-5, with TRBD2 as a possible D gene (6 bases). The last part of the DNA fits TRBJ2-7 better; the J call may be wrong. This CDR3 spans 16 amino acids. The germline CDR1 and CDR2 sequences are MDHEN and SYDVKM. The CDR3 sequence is CASSDGGAGSSYEQYF. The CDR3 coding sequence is TGTGCCAGCAGCGACGGGGGAGCGGGTAGCTCCTACGAGCAGTACTTC.

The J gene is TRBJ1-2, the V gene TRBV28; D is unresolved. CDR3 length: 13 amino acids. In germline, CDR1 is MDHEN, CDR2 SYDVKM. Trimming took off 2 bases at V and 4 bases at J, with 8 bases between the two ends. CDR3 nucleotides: TGTGCCAGCAGTTTAGCCAGCTCCTATGGCTACACCTTC. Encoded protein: CASSLASSYGYTF.

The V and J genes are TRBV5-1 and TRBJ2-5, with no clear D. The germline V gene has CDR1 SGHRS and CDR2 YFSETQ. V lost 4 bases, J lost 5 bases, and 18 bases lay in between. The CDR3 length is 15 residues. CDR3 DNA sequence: TGCGCCAGCAGCCCACCGGAGAGTCTCAGGGAGACCCAGTACTTC. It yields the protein CASSPPESLRETQYF.

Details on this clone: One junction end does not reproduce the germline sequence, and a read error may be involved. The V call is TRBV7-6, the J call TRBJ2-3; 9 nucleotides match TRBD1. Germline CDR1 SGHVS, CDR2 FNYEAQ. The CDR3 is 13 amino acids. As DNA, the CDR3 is TGTGCCAGCAGCTCCGGACAGGGGAGGGAAGTTGATTTT. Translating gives CASSSGQGREVDF.

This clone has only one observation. DNA for the CDR3: TGTGCCATCAGTGGTCCAGCGGGAGAATTTATGGGCTCCTACAATGAGCAGTTCTTC. This translates into CAISGPAGEFMGSYNEQFF. This chain links TRBV10-3 with TRBJ2-1; TRBD2 matches 8 bases. V lost 4 bases to trimming and J lost 0 bases; unmatched junction nucleotides: 14. This CDR3 has 19 amino acids. Germline-derived CDR1 and CDR2 are ENHRY and SYGVKD.

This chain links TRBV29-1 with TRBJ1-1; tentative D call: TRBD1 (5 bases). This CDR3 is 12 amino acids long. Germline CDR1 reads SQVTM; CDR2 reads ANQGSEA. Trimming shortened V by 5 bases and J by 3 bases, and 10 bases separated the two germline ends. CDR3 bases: TGCAGCGTTCCGGGGGAGGACACTGAAGCTTTCTTT. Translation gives CSVPGEDTEAFF.

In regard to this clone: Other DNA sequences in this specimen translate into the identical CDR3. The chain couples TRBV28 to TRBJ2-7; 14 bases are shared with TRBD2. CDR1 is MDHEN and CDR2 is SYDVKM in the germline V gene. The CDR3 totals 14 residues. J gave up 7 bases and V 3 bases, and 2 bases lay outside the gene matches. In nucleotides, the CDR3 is TGTGCCAGCAGTTTGACTAGCGGGAGGGGAGAGCAGTACTTC. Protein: CASSLTSGRGEQYF.

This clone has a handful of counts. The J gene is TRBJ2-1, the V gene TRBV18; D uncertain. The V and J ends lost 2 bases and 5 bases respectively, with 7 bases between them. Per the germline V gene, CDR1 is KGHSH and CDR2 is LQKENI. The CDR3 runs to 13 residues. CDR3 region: CASSPIGDNEQFF. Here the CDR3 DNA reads TGTGCCAGCTCACCAATTGGGGACAATGAGCAGTTCTTC.

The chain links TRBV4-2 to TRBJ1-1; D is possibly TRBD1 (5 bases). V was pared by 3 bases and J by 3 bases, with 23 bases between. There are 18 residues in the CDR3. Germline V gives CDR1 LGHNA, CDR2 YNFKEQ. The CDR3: CASSHSLSVGEADTEAFF. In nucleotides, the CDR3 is TGTGCCAGCAGCCATAGTCTTTCGGTGGGGGAAGCGGACACTGAAGCTTTCTTT.

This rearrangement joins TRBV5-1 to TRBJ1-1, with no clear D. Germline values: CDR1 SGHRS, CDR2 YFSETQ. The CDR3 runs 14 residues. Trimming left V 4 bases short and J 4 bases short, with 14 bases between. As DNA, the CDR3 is TGCGCCAGCAGCCCCGTTCCCGGCAGCACTGAAGCTTTCTTT. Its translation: CASSPVPGSTEAFF.